These 12 T cell receptor beta chains were sequenced from one sample in a study of blood T cells in healthy people across ages. Primers used in a second PCR of roughly 7 to 11 cycles were a sample-barcoded 5' primer and a J-beta primer mix. TCRdb re-called the 5' RACE reads with MiXCR, one entry per CDR3 protein. The sample has hundreds of thousands of distinct CDR3 sequences; under 35% are singletons. Sequencing used blood. The source of these receptors is a woman at least 80 years old in good health.

The rearrangement uses TRBV21-1 and TRBJ2-7; the tabulated D call, TRBD2, remains unverified against the DNA. TRBV21-1 has pseudogene status. The CDR3 is 17 residues long. This chain's CDR3 is CASSKGVAGPSSYEQYF. The CDR3 DNA reads as TGTGCCAGCAGCAAAGGGGTGGCAGGGCCTAGCTCCTACGAGCAGTACTTC.

This clonotype was seen at least ten times. The genes are TRBV3-1 and TRBJ1-4; 7 bases are a match to TRBD1. The CDR3 covers 14 residues. J lost 14 bases, V lost 5 bases, and 14 bases had no gene match. CDR1 LGHDT and CDR2 YNNKEL come from the germline V gene (reference sequence). CDR3 sequence reads: CASSKGDSWDWLFF. The CDR3 nucleotides are TGTGCCAGCAGCAAAGGGGACAGTTGGGACTGGCTGTTTTTT.

This clonotype came up a few times. The rearrangement uses TRBV12-3 or TRBV12-4 and TRBJ1-1; no firm D call. Trimming removed 5 bases from V and 1 base from J, with 14 bases in between. The CDR3 sequence is 15 residues long. The CDR3 here is CASSPWTVSNTEAFF. The CDR3 nucleotides read TGTGCCAGCAGTCCGTGGACCGTATCGAACACTGAAGCTTTCTTT.

V and J are TRBV14 and TRBJ2-5; D may correspond to TRBD1 or TRBD2 (5 bases each). Germline assignment: CDR1 SGHDN and CDR2 FVKESK. V dropped 0 bases and J dropped 3 bases, with 17 bases sitting between them. The CDR3 covers 17 residues. CDR3 nucleotides: TGTGCCAGCAGCCAAGACCGGGGCCCAGGTCGGAAAGAGACCCAGTACTTC. Translated, it gives CASSQDRGPGRKETQYF.

J is TRBJ2-1 and V is TRBV7-8, with 10 bases that match TRBD2. The germline V gene has CDR1 SGHVS and CDR2 FQNEAQ. The CDR3 spans 14 residues. V shed 5 bases, J shed 7 bases, and the junction held 5 bases outside the gene matches. CDR3 nucleotide sequence: TGTGCCAGCAGCCGACCTAGCGGGAGAAATGAGCAGTTCTTC. It codes for CASSRPSGRNEQFF.

With regard to this clonotype: Possible read error: a much larger clone is one base away. V usage is TRBV5-1 and J usage is TRBJ1-2; D gene unclear. Looked up from germline, CDR1 is SGHRS and CDR2 is YFSETQ. CDR3 length: 15 amino acids. Trimming stripped 9 bases from V and 6 bases from J, with 24 bases between. The chain's CDR3 is CATHSGSTGSHGYTF. Written as DNA, the CDR3 is TGCGCCACCCATTCCGGATCGACGGGCTCACATGGCTACACCTTC.

The chain recombines TRBV12-3 or TRBV12-4 with TRBJ1-1, with D maybe TRBD1 (6 bases). V lost 6 bases, J lost 4 bases, and 12 bases lay in between. The CDR3 loop spans 13 amino acids. The DNA of the CDR3 is TGTGCCAGCAGAGCAACAGGGTGCACTGAAGCTTTCTTT. It is translated as CASRATGCTEAFF.

This clonotype was picked up a small number of times. The rearrangement uses TRBV6-1 and TRBJ1-5; D is possibly TRBD1 (5 bases). Germline V gives CDR1 MNHNS, CDR2 SASEGT. The V gene lost 2 bases and the J gene lost 4 bases, with 12 bases spanning the gap. This CDR3 has 15 residues. CDR3 nucleotides: TGTGCCAGCAGTGAAAGGGTCGGGGGGAATCAGCCCCAGCATTTT. Protein: CASSERVGGNQPQHF.

The chain couples TRBV6-5 to TRBJ1-1; no clear D. The germline gives CDR1 MNHEY, CDR2 SVGAGI. CDR3 size: 16 residues. Trimming took 0 bases from V and 5 from J, leaving 16 bases between them. The CDR3 nucleotides are TGTGCCAGCAGTTACTCGATTTCTCCCCTGGGGACTGAAGCTTTCTTT. Its protein product is CASSYSISPLGTEAFF.

The chain carries TRBV15 and TRBJ2-3; D unclear. Germline CDR1 is LNHNV and CDR2 is YYDKDF (reference sequence). Deletions cut 5 bases from V and 1 base from J, with 13 bases between. CDR3 length equals 15 residues. The CDR3 spells CATSSRKDRTDTQYF. CDR3 nucleotides: TGTGCCACCAGCTCCCGAAAAGACCGCACAGATACGCAGTATTTT.

Turning to this clonotype: A read error may explain this, as a much larger clone is one base away. The J gene is TRBJ2-1, the V gene TRBV4-3, with 9 bases identical to TRBD1. The CDR3 is 17 residues long. Germline loops: CDR1 LGHNA, CDR2 YSLEER. CDR3 loop: CASSQLGQGSSYNKQFF. Written as DNA, the CDR3 is TGCGCCAGCAGCCAACTAGGACAGGGGAGCTCCTACAATAAGCAGTTCTTC.

On this clonotype itself: This sequence may be a read error, since a much larger clone differs from it by one base. Because the CDR3 is missing its conserved closing phenylalanine or tryptophan, this is likely a read error. This chain uses TRBV10-3 with TRBJ1-2, with D uncertain. Trimming removed 2 bases from V and 2 bases from J, with 9 bases in between. The CDR3 extends over 14 amino acids. Germline V gene data show CDR1 as ENHRY and CDR2 as SYGVKD. CDR3 bases: TGTGCCATCAGTGAGAGGCAGTTAAACTATGGCTACACCTGC. Residues: CAISERQLNYGYTC.